A single sample gave rise to the 6 T cell receptor beta chains below, sequenced in a study of T cell repertoires in cytomegalovirus infection. TCRdb called the reads again in MiXCR, with one record for every CDR3 protein. This sample has about 920,000 distinct CDR3 sequences, with 31% found just once. Antigen specificity for these receptors is unknown. Sample: cultured CD8+ T cells from PBMCs, taken from culture after CMV antigen stimulation. The receptors stem from a human donor in good health (CMV status not recorded). Some clones in this sample may be carry-over from other donors' samples.

Turning to this clonotype: One junction end disagrees with the germline gene, perhaps due to a read error. V gene TRBV12-3 or TRBV12-4 combines with J gene TRBJ1-4; D is possibly TRBD1 (6 bases). This CDR3 region has 13 residues. The CDR3 bases are TGTGCCAACAGTCCCGGGGGGGCAGCTCAACTGTTTTTT. Residues: CANSPGGAAQLFF.

This clonotype came up once. The chain employs TRBV12-3 or TRBV12-4 and TRBJ1-1; D ambiguous. There are 13 residues in the CDR3. The ends were cut back, 6 bases at V and 8 bases at J, with 16 bases in the middle. This CDR3 reads CASSPTPNREAFF. The CDR3 DNA reads as TGTGCCAGCAGCCCGACCCCTAACAGAGAAGCTTTCTTT.

This chain uses TRBV29-1 with TRBJ2-1; D is uncertain. Per the germline V gene, CDR1 is SQVTM and CDR2 is ANQGSEA. This CDR3 contains 13 residues. The V and J ends lost 4 bases and 0 bases respectively, with 7 bases between them. The CDR3 DNA reads as TGCAGCGTTGTCTGGAGCTCCTACAATGAGCAGTTCTTC. Protein: CSVVWSSYNEQFF.

This clonotype was observed a few times. V usage is TRBV12-3 or TRBV12-4 and J usage is TRBJ2-6; TRBD1 aligns across 7 bases. This CDR3 has 17 amino acids. The trim removed 3 bases at V and 2 bases at J, leaving 7 bases unmatched. CDR3 coding DNA: TGTGCCAGCAGTTTTGTGCCAGGGGGTGCTGGGGCCAACGTCCTGACTTTC. It specifies CASSFVPGGAGANVLTF.

The chain combines TRBV12-3 or TRBV12-4 with TRBJ2-2, with D perhaps TRBD1 or TRBD2 (5 bases each). The CDR3 has 17 amino acids. Trimming removed 4 bases from V and 3 bases from J, with 18 bases in between. The CDR3 here is CASSSPGTLDDTGELFF. CDR3 in DNA: TGTGCCAGCAGTTCCCCCGGGACCCTGGATGACACCGGGGAGCTGTTTTTT.

The J gene is TRBJ1-1, the V gene TRBV29-1; D unclear. The V gene's germline CDR1 is SQVTM and CDR2 ANQGSEA. Trimming left V 1 base short and J 11 bases short, with 23 bases between. The CDR3 has 15 residues. The CDR3 reads CSVEGMEGLTNWAFF. CDR3 nucleotide sequence: TGCAGCGTTGAAGGGATGGAAGGACTAACTAACTGGGCTTTCTTT.